A selection of T cell receptor beta chains follows, all from one sample in a study of MAIT cells during Salmonella Paratyphi A infection. TCRdb ran MiXCR on the 5' RACE reads and lists one entry per CDR3 protein. The sample lists hundreds of distinct CDR3 sequences, 36% occurring once. The source material was MAIT cells from blood. Receptors originate from an adult in good health. CDR3s include the opening cysteine and the closing phenylalanine or tryptophan. The D gene is left open where the match is weak. Not all rows give a size; the values are once, few, many and, for expanded clones, a class.

j_gene	d_gene	v_gene	abundance	CDR3nt	CDR3aa
TRBJ1-1	TRBD1	TRBV20-1	large	TGCAGTGCTAGGACAGGGGACACTGAAGCTTTCTTT	CSARTGDTEAFF
TRBJ1-1	-	TRBV7-9	-	TGTGCCAGCAGCAACCGGGACGGGATGAACACTGAAGCTTTCTTT	CASSNRDGMNTEAFF
TRBJ2-1	-	TRBV6-2/TRBV6-3	few	TGTGCCAGCAGTTACGGGGAAAACAATGAGCAGTTCTTC	CASSYGENNEQFF
TRBJ2-7	-	TRBV20-1	large	TGCAGTCTACCGCGGAGGGGGGGGGATTCGGGCGAGCAGTACTTC	CSLPRRGGDSGEQYF
TRBJ1-1	-	TRBV4-3	few	TGCGCCAGCAGCCCGACAGGGAACACTGAAGCTTTCTTT	CASSPTGNTEAFF
TRBJ2-7	-	TRBV6-2/TRBV6-3	-	TGTGCCAGCAGTCCCCGGGACAATTACGAGCAGTACTTC	CASSPRDNYEQYF
TRBJ2-7	TRBD2	TRBV20-1	large	TGCAGTGCTAGGGGGACTAGCGACTACGAGCAGTACTTC	CSARGTSDYEQYF
TRBJ1-1	-	TRBV4-2	few	TGTGCCAGCAGCCAAGGGGAAGGGGCGGTTAATGAAGCTTTCTTT	CASSQGEGAVNEAFF
TRBJ2-5	TRBD2	TRBV15	large	TGTGCCACCAGCAGAGCTGGCGGGGGGGAGACCCAGTACTTC	CATSRAGGGETQYF
TRBJ1-1	TRBD1	TRBV29-1	-	TGCAGCGTTGAAACTTTGGACAGGGGCTACACTGAAGCTTTCTTT	CSVETLDRGYTEAFF
TRBJ2-7	TRBD1	TRBV7-9	-	TGTGCCAGCAGCCGGGACAGGGGGCACGAGCAGTACTTC	CASSRDRGHEQYF
TRBJ2-1	TRBD2	TRBV4-2	-	TGTGCCAGCAGCCAAGATCAAAGCGGGGGGGACGTCAATGAGCAGTTCTTC	CASSQDQSGGDVNEQFF
TRBJ1-1	TRBD1	TRBV20-1	large	TGCAGTGCTAGAGATACAGGGGACACTGAAGCTTTCTTT	CSARDTGDTEAFF
TRBJ2-7	TRBD2	TRBV20-1	few	TGCAGTGCTAGGACGGGAGGGGAAGCCTACGAGCAGTACTTC	CSARTGGEAYEQYF
TRBJ2-7	-	TRBV6-1	-	TGTGCCAGCAGCCCCGAACAGGGTGGCTCCTACGAGCAGTACTTC	CASSPEQGGSYEQYF
TRBJ2-1	-	TRBV7-2	-	TGTGCCAGCAGCCCTCCCGGGACTCGTGTGGGGAGTGAGCAGTTCTTC	CASSPPGTRVGSEQFF
TRBJ2-6	-	TRBV4-3	large	TGCGCCAGCAGCCCAGAGTCGGGCTCTGGGGCCAACGTCCTGACTTTC	CASSPESGSGANVLTF
TRBJ2-3	TRBD1	TRBV6-4	large	TGTGCCAGCAGTACTACAGGGGAGACAGATACGCAGTATTTT	CASSTTGETDTQYF
TRBJ1-5	TRBD1	TRBV29-1	few	TGCAGCGTTGTATTACAGGGGGAGGCTCAGCCCCAGCATTTT	CSVVLQGEAQPQHF
TRBJ1-4	-	TRBV7-9	-	TGTGCCAGCAGCTTAGATGGGGTGGACGAAAAACTGTTTTTT	CASSLDGVDEKLFF
TRBJ2-7	-	TRBV20-1	once	TGCAGTGTGTTCGGGGGATCCCACGAGCAGTACTTC	CSVFGGSHEQYF
TRBJ1-6	-	TRBV6-1	medium-sized	TGTGCCAGCAGTGAACAAACAGAGGGGAATTCACCCCTCCACTTT	CASSEQTEGNSPLHF
TRBJ2-1	TRBD2	TRBV4-2	large	TGTGCCAGCAGCCAAGATGCGGCTAGCGGCCACAATGAGCAGTTCTTC	CASSQDAASGHNEQFF
TRBJ2-7	-	TRBV20-1	large	TGCAGTGCGAGAGGGCCGACAGACTACGAGCAGTACTTC	CSARGPTDYEQYF
TRBJ2-1	TRBD2	TRBV4-1	-	TGCGCCAGCAGCCAGGTTGACTTGGGACTAGCGGGGGGCAATGAGCAGTTCTTC	CASSQVDLGLAGGNEQFF
TRBJ1-2	TRBD1	TRBV20-1	few	TGCAGTGCTAGAGATCAGTGGGACAGTGGTGACTGCACCTTC	CSARDQWDSGDCTF